The entry below gives a single TCR beta chain sequence along with its context. Its target is unknown. The CDR3 sequence is 15 residues long. The germline CDR1 and CDR2 sequences are KGHSH and LQKENI. The V end lost 2 bases, the J end lost 4 bases, and 14 bases lay between the germline ends. Method: immunoSEQ multiplex PCR; TCRdb's copy keeps in-frame clones and lacks some. Here the sample spans over 35,000 clones, roughly 80% being singletons. For around 11 days, 85,000 to 100,000 sorted CD4+ cells grew with T cell-depleted PBMCs and CEF. The data were obtained in a study of CD4 T cells in relation to SARS-CoV-2 and coronaviruses. Study overall: Convalescent donors were aged roughly 21 to 75, with median roughly 42 years. A couple of subjects were Hispanic; patients were roughly eight males and a handful of females. Notes on the study in general: SARS-CoV-2-driven expansion was significantly weaker in crossreactive than monoreactive clones.

The J gene is TRBJ2-5, the V gene TRBV18; tentatively, D is TRBD1 or TRBD2 (5 bases each). The sample comprised memory CD4+ T cells from PBMCs, cultured in vitro. The TCR sequence derives from an adult with COVID-19. CDR3 sequence (DNA): TGTGCCAGCTCACCAGGGGTAGGGACCCCAGAGACCCAGTACTTC. Its translation: CASSPGVGTPETQYF. The full variable domain, in which reference TRBV18 and TRBJ2-5 provide the parts outside the CDR3, is NAGVMQNPRHLVRRRGQEARLRCSPMKGHSHVYWYRQLPEEGLKFMVYLQKENIIDESGMPKERFSAEFPKEGPSILRIQQVVRGDSAAYFCASSPGVGTPETQYFGPGTRLLVL.